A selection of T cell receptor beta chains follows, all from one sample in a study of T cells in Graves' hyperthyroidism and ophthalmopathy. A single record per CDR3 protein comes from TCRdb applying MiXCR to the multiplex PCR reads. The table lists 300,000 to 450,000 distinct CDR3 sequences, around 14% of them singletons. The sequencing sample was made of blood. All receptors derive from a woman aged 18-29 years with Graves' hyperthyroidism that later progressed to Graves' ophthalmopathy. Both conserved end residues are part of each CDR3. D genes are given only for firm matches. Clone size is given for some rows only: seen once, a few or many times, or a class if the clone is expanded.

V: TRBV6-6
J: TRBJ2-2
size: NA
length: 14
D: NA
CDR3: CASSYGLYTGELFF
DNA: TGTGCCAGCAGTTACGGGTTATACACCGGGGAGCTGTTTTTT

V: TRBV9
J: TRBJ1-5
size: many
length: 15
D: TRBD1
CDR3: CASSVGQGMAQPQHF
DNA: TGTGCCAGCAGCGTTGGACAGGGGATGGCTCAGCCCCAGCATTTT

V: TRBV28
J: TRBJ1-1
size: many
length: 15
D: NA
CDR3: CASSPLGGRVTEAFF
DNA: TGTGCCAGCAGTCCCCTTGGGGGGCGCGTCACTGAAGCTTTCTTT

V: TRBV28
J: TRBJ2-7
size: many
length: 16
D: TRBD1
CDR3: CASSRSLGTGIGEQYF
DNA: TGTGCCAGCAGTCGTTCTTTAGGGACAGGGATTGGGGAGCAGTACTTC

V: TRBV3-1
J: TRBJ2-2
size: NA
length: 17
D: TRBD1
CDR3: CASSQGGQGVWTGELFF
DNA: TGTGCCAGCAGCCAAGGGGGACAGGGGGTGTGGACCGGGGAGCTGTTTTTT

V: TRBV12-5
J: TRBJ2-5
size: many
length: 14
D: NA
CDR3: CASGRDEDQETQYF
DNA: TGTGCTAGTGGCCGGGACGAAGACCAAGAGACCCAGTACTTC

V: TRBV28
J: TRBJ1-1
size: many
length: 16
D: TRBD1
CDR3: CASSFGTGGTKAEAFF
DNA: TGTGCCAGCAGTTTCGGGACAGGGGGCACTAAGGCTGAAGCTTTCTTT

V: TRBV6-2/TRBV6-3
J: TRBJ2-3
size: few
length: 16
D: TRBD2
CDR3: CASSYSPGGRSDTQYF
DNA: TGTGCCAGCAGTTACTCCCCGGGGGGGAGGTCGGATACGCAGTATTTT

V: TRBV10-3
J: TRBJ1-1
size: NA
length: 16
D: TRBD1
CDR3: CAISVGQAPRATEAFF
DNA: TGTGCCATCAGTGTTGGACAGGCCCCTCGGGCGACTGAAGCTTTCTTT

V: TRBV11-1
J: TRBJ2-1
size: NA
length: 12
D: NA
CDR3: CTSSLLNNEQFF
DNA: TGTACCAGCAGCTTGCTGAACAATGAGCAGTTCTTC

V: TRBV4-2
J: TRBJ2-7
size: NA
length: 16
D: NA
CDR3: CASSQDSPTSFYEQYF
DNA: TGTGCCAGCAGCCAAGACTCTCCGACTAGTTTTTACGAGCAGTACTTC

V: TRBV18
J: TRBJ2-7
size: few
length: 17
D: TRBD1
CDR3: CASSPGSTDRGPSEQYF
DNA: TGTGCCAGCTCACCGGGGAGCACAGACAGGGGCCCTTCCGAGCAGTACTTC

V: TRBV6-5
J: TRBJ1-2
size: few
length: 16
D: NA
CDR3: CASSYSLFEDNYGYTF
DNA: TGTGCCAGCAGTTACTCGTTATTTGAGGACAACTATGGCTACACCTTC

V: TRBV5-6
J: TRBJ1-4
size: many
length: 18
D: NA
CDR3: CASSGLRGTGATNEKLFF
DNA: TGTGCCAGCAGCGGACTACGAGGGACGGGTGCAACTAATGAAAAACTGTTTTTT

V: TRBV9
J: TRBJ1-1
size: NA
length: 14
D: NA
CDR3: CASSVVGKGTEAFF
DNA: TGTGCCAGCAGCGTAGTTGGTAAGGGTACTGAAGCTTTCTTT

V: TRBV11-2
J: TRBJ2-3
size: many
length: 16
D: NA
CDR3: CASSPGDFIPTDTQYF
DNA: TGTGCCAGCAGCCCTGGGGACTTCATCCCCACAGATACGCAGTATTTT

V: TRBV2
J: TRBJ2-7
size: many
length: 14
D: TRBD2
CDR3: CASVGSSGKYEQYF
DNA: TGTGCCAGCGTGGGGAGTAGCGGGAAGTACGAGCAGTACTTC

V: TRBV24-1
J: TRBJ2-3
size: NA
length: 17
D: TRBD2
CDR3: CATPIAGRGVWTDTQYF
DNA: TGTGCCACTCCGATAGCGGGGAGGGGGGTGTGGACAGATACGCAGTATTTT

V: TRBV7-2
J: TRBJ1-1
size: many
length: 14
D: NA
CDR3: CASSLTQLNTEAFF
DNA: TGTGCCAGCAGCTTAACGCAGCTGAACACTGAAGCTTTCTTT

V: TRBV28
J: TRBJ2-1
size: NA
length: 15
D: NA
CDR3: CASTQSGLLGDEQFF
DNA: TGTGCCAGCACGCAATCGGGACTCCTTGGGGATGAGCAGTTCTTC

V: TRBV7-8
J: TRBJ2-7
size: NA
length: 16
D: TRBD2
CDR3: CASSFPGTRESYEQYF
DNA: TGTGCCAGCAGCTTCCCCGGGACTAGGGAGAGCTACGAGCAGTACTTC

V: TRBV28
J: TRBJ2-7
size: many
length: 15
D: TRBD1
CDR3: CASSPGQGPLDEQYF
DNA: TGTGCCAGCAGTCCCGGACAGGGACCTTTGGACGAGCAGTACTTC

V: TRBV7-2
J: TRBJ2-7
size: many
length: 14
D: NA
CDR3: CASSPRIRNNEQYF
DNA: TGTGCCAGCAGCCCCCGAATCAGGAATAACGAGCAGTACTTC

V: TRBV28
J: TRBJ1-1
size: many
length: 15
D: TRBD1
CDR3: CASSLEAGGDTEAFF
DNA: TGTGCCAGCAGTTTAGAGGCAGGGGGAGACACTGAAGCTTTCTTT

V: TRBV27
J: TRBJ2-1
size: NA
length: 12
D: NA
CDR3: CASNPGAGEQFF
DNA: TGTGCCAGCAATCCGGGAGCGGGTGAGCAGTTCTTC

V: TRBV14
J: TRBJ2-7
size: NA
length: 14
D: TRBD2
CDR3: CASSQVRLAGEQYF
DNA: TGTGCCAGCAGCCAGGTCAGACTAGCCGGCGAGCAGTACTTC

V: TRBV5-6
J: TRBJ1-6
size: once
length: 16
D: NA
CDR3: CASSLEGGQNNSPLHF
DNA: TGTGCCAGCAGCTTGGAGGGCGGCCAGAATAATTCACCCCTCCACTTT

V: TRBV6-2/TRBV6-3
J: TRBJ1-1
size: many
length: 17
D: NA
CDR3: CASSYPTSRGPNTEAFF
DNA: TGTGCCAGCAGTTACCCGACGAGCAGGGGACCGAACACTGAAGCTTTCTTT

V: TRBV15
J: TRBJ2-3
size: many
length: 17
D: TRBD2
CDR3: CATRATGGTSWLDTQYF
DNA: TGTGCCACCAGAGCGACCGGTGGGACTAGCTGGTTAGATACGCAGTATTTT

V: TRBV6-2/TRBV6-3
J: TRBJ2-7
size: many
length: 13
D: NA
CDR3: CASSYSGRYEQYF
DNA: TGTGCCAGCAGTTACTCCGGCCGCTACGAGCAGTACTTC

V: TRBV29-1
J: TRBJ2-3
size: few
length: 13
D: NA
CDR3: CSVGGPSPDTQYF
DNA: TGCAGCGTTGGGGGCCCCTCACCAGATACGCAGTATTTT

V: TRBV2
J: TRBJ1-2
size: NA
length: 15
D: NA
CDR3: CASRKGTANPYGYTF
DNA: TGTGCCAGCAGGAAAGGGACGGCTAACCCTTATGGCTACACCTTC

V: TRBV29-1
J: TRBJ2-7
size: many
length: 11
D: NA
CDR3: CSVVAGAEQYF
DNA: TGCAGCGTTGTCGCAGGGGCCGAGCAGTACTTC

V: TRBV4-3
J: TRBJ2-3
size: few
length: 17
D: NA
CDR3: CASSQDRRQPWSDTQYF
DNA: TGCGCCAGCAGCCAAGATAGGCGACAGCCCTGGTCAGATACGCAGTATTTT

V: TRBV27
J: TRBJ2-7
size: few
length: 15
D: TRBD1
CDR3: CASSPDRNQGYEQYF
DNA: TGTGCCAGCAGTCCGGACAGGAATCAGGGGTACGAGCAGTACTTC

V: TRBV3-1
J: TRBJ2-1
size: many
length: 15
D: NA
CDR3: CASSPFRSSYNEQFF
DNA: TGTGCCAGCAGCCCCTTTAGAAGCTCCTACAATGAGCAGTTCTTC

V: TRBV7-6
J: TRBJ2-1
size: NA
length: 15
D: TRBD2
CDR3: CASSLKLAGAHEQFF
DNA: TGTGCCAGCAGCTTAAAACTAGCGGGAGCGCATGAGCAGTTCTTC

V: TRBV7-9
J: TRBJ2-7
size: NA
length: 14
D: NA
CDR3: CASSGRSHPYEQYF
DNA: TGTGCCAGCAGCGGTCGGAGCCACCCCTACGAGCAGTACTTC

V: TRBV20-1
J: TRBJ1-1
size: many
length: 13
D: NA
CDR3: CSARDPENTEAFF
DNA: TGCAGTGCTAGAGATCCGGAGAACACTGAAGCTTTCTTT

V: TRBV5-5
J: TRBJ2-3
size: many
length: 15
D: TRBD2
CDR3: CASSPGTSSTDTQYF
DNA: TGTGCCAGCAGCCCCGGGACTAGTAGCACAGATACGCAGTATTTT

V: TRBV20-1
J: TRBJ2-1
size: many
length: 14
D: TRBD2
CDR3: CSARRLAGNNEQFF
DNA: TGCAGTGCTAGGCGGCTAGCGGGAAACAATGAGCAGTTCTTC

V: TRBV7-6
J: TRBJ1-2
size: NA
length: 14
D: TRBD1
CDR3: CASSLTGVHDGYTF
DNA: TGTGCCAGCAGCTTAACAGGGGTGCACGATGGCTACACCTTC

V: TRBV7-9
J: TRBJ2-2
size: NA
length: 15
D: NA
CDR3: CASSWTRGVTGERFF
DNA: TGTGCCAGCAGCTGGACCCGAGGGGTAACCGGCGAGCGGTTTTTT

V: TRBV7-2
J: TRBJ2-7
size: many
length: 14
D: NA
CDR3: CASSSGHGGDEQYF
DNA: TGTGCCAGCAGCTCTGGCCATGGGGGCGACGAGCAGTACTTC

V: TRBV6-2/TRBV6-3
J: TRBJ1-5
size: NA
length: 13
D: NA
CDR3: CASSYRTGGPQHF
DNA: TGTGCCAGCAGTTACCGTACAGGAGGTCCCCAGCATTTT

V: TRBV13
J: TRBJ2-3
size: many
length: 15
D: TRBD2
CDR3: CASSQTSGITDTQYF
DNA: TGTGCCAGCAGCCAGACTAGCGGGATCACAGATACGCAGTATTTT

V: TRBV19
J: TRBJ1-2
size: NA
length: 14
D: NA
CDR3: CASSIMRQDYGYTF
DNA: TGTGCCAGTAGTATTATGAGACAGGATTATGGCTACACCTTC

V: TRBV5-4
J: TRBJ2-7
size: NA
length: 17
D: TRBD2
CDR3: CASSLASGYQSSYEQYF
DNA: TGTGCCAGCAGCTTGGCTAGCGGGTACCAGAGCTCCTACGAGCAGTACTTC